These 10 T cell receptor beta chains were sequenced from one sample in a study of regulatory T cells in long-lasting Graves disease listed by TCRdb under 2021. TCRdb cleaned the public reads at Q25 with fastp, built clones with MiXCR and kept in-frame beta chains. Each record represents a unique CDR3 protein, reported with the most common genes and DNA among its rows. This sample is represented by about 750 distinct CDR3 sequences; roughly 87% of them were singletons. The top ten constitute 15% to 25% of the sample. For both TCR sequencing and RNA sequencing, RNA was extracted from PBMCs in TRIzol. The input for sequencing was peripheral blood mononuclear cells (PBMCs), taken with antithyroid drug treatment, in newly diagnosed or persistent Graves disease (not recorded which). All receptors derive from a female donor with Graves disease. Donor details come from another sample of the same person, matched by shared clones.

This clonotype was recorded once. V usage is TRBV20-1 and J usage is TRBJ1-1; D remains unclear. V dropped 3 bases and J dropped 1 base, with 12 bases sitting between them. The CDR3 loop spans 14 amino acids. The germline V gene encodes CDR1 DFQATT and CDR2 SNEGSKA (reference sequence). The CDR3 loop reads CSASASAGNTEAFF. For the CDR3, the DNA is TGCAGTGCTAGTGCTTCAGCAGGGAACACTGAAGCTTTCTTT.

The rearrangement joins TRBV6-1 to TRBJ1-5; D call uncertain. CDR3 length: 15 residues. V was clipped by 5 bases and J by 5 bases, with 16 bases between them. Germline CDR1 reads MNHNS; CDR2 reads SASEGT. CDR3 amino acids: CASSPLPGFDQPQHF. The CDR3 DNA follows: TGTGCCAGCAGTCCACTCCCCGGGTTTGATCAGCCCCAGCATTTT.

The V call is TRBV5-5, the J call TRBJ2-2; tentative D call: TRBD2 (5 bases). The V gene's germline CDR1 is SGHKS and CDR2 YYEKEE (reference sequence). Trimming pared 5 bases from V and 3 bases from J, leaving 14 bases between. CDR3 size: 15 residues. The CDR3 coding sequence is TGTGCCAGCAGGTCGGGGAATTGGGACACCGGGGAGCTGTTTTTT. Encoded protein: CASRSGNWDTGELFF.

The chain is built from TRBV11-1 and TRBJ2-5, with D tentatively TRBD2 (5 bases). Germline CDR1 SGHAT, CDR2 FQDESV (reference sequence). V was clipped by 1 base and J by 5 bases, with 8 bases between them. The CDR3 consists of 13 residues. For the CDR3, the DNA is TGTGCCAGCAGCTTAGTACGGGGTGAGACCCAGTACTTC. Encoded protein: CASSLVRGETQYF.

This chain joins TRBV5-1 and TRBJ1-1, with D tentatively TRBD1 (5 bases). Between the trimmed V and J ends, which lost 3 bases and 7 bases, there was a span of 10 bases. Germline V lookup: CDR1 SGHRS, CDR2 YFSETQ. This CDR3 has 12 residues. For the CDR3, the DNA is TGCGCCAGCAGCTCGGGGGGGTTTGAAGCTTTCTTT. Translated, it gives CASSSGGFEAFF.

CDR3 sequence: CASSQWAPRGNPYEQYF. The CDR3, as DNA: TGCGCCAGCAGTCAATGGGCCCCCAGGGGCAACCCCTACGAGCAGTACTTC. The chain employs TRBV23-1 and TRBJ2-7, with D possibly TRBD1 on 6 matching bases. TRBV23-1 is an open reading frame, and its role is uncertain. The V gene lost 1 base and the J gene lost 2 bases, with 18 bases spanning the gap. The CDR3 loop spans 17 amino acids.

The gene calls are TRBV7-9 and TRBJ1-2; the D gene is possibly TRBD1 (5 bases). Germline CDR1 reads SEHNR; CDR2 reads FQNEAQ (reference sequence). Deletions cut 4 bases from V and 4 bases from J, with 19 bases between. The CDR3 totals 16 residues. The CDR3 is CASSSSQEGRVYGYTF. The CDR3, as DNA: TGTGCCAGCAGCTCCTCTCAGGAGGGGAGGGTCTATGGCTACACCTTC.

By sample share, this clonotype is hyperexpanded (1% or more). This chain uses TRBV7-2 with TRBJ2-2; TRBD2 agrees at 11 bases. Trimming took 1 base from V and 4 from J; bases not matched to a gene: 8. This CDR3 contains 18 residues. The germline CDR1 and CDR2 sequences are SGHTA and FQGNSA. The CDR3 region is CASSLVLAGGRPTGELFF. CDR3 DNA sequence: TGTGCCAGCAGCTTAGTCTTAGCGGGAGGGCGTCCCACCGGGGAGCTGTTTTTT.

This clonotype has more than one count but fewer than ten. The chain couples TRBV10-3 to TRBJ1-2, with unresolved D. CDR1 and CDR2 (germline): ENHRY, SYGVKD. Trimming removed 7 bases from V and 4 bases from J, with 10 bases in between. The CDR3 contains 12 residues. For the CDR3, the DNA is TGTGCCATCAAGAAGCCCGGCTATGGCTACACCTTC. Protein sequence: CAIKKPGYGYTF.

V and J are TRBV27 and TRBJ2-1; the D is unclear. The germline CDR1 and CDR2 sequences are MNHEY and SMNVEV (reference sequence). The ends were cut back, 0 bases at V and 9 bases at J, with 6 bases in the middle. The CDR3 is made up of 12 amino acids. CDR3 sequence reads: CASSLSITEQFF. The CDR3 nucleotides read TGTGCCAGCAGTTTATCGATTACTGAGCAGTTCTTC.